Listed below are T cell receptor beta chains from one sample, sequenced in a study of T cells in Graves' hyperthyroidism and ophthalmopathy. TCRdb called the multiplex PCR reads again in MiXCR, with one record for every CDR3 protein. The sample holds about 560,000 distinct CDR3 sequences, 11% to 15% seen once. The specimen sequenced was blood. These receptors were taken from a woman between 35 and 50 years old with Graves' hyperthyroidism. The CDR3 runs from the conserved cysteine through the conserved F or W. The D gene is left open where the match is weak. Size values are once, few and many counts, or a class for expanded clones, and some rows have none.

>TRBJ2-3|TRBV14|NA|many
CASSRYLADTQYF
TGTGCCAGCAGCCGGTATCTCGCAGATACGCAGTATTTT
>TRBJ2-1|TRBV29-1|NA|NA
CSVVWFRADHNEQFF
TGCAGCGTTGTGTGGTTCAGGGCGGACCACAATGAGCAGTTCTTC
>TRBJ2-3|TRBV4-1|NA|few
CASSQDRLGGGDTQYF
TGCGCCAGCAGCCAAGATCGACTAGGGGGTGGCGATACGCAGTATTTT
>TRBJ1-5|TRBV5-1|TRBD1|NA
CASRGEGAYQPQHF
TGCGCCAGCAGGGGGGAGGGGGCATACCAGCCCCAGCATTTT
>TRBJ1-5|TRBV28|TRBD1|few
CASSPDRANQPQHF
TGTGCCAGCAGCCCCGACAGGGCTAATCAGCCCCAGCATTTT
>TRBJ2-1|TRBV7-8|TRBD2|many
CASSFLAGVGNEQFF
TGTGCCAGCAGCTTCCTAGCGGGAGTTGGCAATGAGCAGTTCTTC
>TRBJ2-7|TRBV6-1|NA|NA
CASSQEVADLLYEQYF
TGTGCCAGCAGCCAAGAAGTCGCGGACCTACTCTACGAGCAGTACTTC
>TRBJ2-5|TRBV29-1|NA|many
CSVEKTTSTQYF
TGCAGCGTTGAAAAAACTACATCAACCCAGTACTTC
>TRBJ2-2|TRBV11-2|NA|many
CASSDGWRGNTGELFF
TGTGCCAGCAGCGACGGCTGGCGAGGGAACACCGGGGAGCTGTTTTTT
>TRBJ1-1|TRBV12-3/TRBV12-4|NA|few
CASRDSRTVEAFF
TGTGCCAGCAGGGACAGTCGGACAGTTGAAGCTTTCTTT
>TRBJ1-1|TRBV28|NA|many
CASSLLLGGGDSNSEAFF
TGTGCCAGCAGTTTATTGCTGGGCGGGGGGGATAGTAACTCTGAAGCTTTCTTT
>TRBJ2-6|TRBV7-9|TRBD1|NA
CASANPAGTGIFGANVLTF
TGTGCCAGCGCTAACCCGGCGGGGACAGGGATTTTCGGGGCCAACGTCCTGACTTTC
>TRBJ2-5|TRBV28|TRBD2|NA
CASSLRLAGVRETQYF
TGTGCCAGCAGTTTAAGGCTAGCGGGAGTACGAGAGACCCAGTACTTC
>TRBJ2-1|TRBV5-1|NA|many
CASSLVVRISNEQFF
TGCGCCAGCAGCTTGGTAGTTCGGATAAGCAATGAGCAGTTCTTC
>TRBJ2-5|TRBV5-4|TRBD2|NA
CASSKRGTSGFQETQYF
TGTGCCAGCAGTAAAAGAGGGACTAGCGGGTTCCAAGAGACCCAGTACTTC
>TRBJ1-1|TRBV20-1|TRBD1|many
CSASSQGGTEAFF
TGCAGTGCTAGTTCCCAGGGGGGCACTGAAGCTTTCTTT
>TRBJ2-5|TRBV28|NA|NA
CATQGGGGETQYF
TGTGCCACTCAAGGGGGCGGAGGGGAGACCCAGTACTTC
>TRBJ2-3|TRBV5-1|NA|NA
CASSLDRGATDTQYF
TGCGCCAGCAGCTTGGATCGGGGTGCCACAGATACGCAGTATTTT
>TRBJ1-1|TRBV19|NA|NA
CATKGTEAFF
TGTGCCACCAAAGGGACAGAAGCTTTCTTT
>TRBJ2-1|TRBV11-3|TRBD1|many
CASATGVGNEQFF
TGTGCCAGCGCGACAGGGGTGGGGAATGAGCAGTTCTTC
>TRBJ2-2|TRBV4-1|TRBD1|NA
CASSQDPSTGGDGELFF
TGCGCCAGCAGCCAAGACCCCTCTACAGGGGGTGACGGGGAGCTGTTTTTT
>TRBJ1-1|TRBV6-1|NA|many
CASKPELNTEAFF
TGTGCCAGCAAGCCGGAGCTGAACACTGAAGCTTTCTTT
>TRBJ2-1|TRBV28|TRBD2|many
CASRIQGLIAGNNEQFF
TGTGCCAGCAGGATACAGGGATTAATAGCGGGGAACAATGAGCAGTTCTTC
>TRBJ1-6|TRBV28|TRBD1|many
CASSSGTGGSPLHF
TGTGCCAGCAGTTCCGGGACAGGGGGTTCACCCCTCCACTTT
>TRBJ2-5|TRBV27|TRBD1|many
CASSPDRGWETQYF
TGTGCCAGCAGTCCCGACAGGGGTTGGGAGACCCAGTACTTC
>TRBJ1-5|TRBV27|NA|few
CASSQDANSNQPQHF
TGTGCCAGCAGTCAAGACGCAAATAGCAATCAGCCCCAGCATTTT
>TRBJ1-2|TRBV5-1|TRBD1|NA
CASSLDGTGTYGYTF
TGCGCCAGCAGCTTGGATGGGACAGGGACCTATGGCTACACCTTC
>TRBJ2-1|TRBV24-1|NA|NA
CATSDGISSYNEQFF
TGTGCCACCAGTGATGGCATTAGCTCCTACAATGAGCAGTTCTTC
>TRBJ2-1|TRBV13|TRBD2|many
CASSFKLVSSGRDKENEQFF
TGTGCCAGCAGCTTTAAATTAGTGTCTAGCGGGAGGGATAAGGAGAATGAGCAGTTCTTC
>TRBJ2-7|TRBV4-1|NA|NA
CASSQEGRAEQYF
TGCGCCAGCAGCCAAGAGGGCAGGGCAGAGCAGTACTTC
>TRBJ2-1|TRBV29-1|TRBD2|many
CSGTGTSVDNEQFF
TGCAGCGGAACAGGGACTAGCGTCGACAATGAGCAGTTCTTC
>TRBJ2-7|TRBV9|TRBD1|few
CASSVGVTGDYEQYF
TGTGCCAGCAGCGTAGGTGTTACAGGGGACTACGAGCAGTACTTC
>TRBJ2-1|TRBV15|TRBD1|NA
CATSRDMTGEDEQFF
TGTGCCACCAGCAGAGATATGACAGGGGAAGATGAGCAGTTCTTC
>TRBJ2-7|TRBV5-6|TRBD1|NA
CASSLMGQGSFYEQYF
TGTGCCAGCAGCTTGATGGGACAGGGTTCCTTCTACGAGCAGTACTTC
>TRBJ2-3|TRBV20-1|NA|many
CSARDPASTDTQYF
TGCAGTGCTAGAGATCCCGCTAGCACAGATACGCAGTATTTT
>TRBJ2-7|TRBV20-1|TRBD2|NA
CSVTGLAALYEQYF
TGCAGTGTAACGGGACTAGCGGCACTCTACGAGCAGTACTTC
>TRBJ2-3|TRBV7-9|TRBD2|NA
CASSARLAGHQTDTQYF
TGTGCCAGCAGCGCCCGACTAGCGGGACATCAAACAGATACGCAGTATTTT
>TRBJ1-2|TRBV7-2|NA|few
CASSLSGGGATYGYTF
TGTGCCAGCAGCTTAAGTGGTGGGGGGGCTACCTATGGCTACACCTTC
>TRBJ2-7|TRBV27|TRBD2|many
CASSSTSGRSGYEQYF
TGTGCCAGCAGTTCAACTAGCGGGAGATCTGGCTACGAGCAGTACTTC
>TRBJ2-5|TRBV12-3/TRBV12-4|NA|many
CASRALKRFTETQYF
TGTGCCAGCAGGGCCCTCAAGCGATTTACGGAGACCCAGTACTTC
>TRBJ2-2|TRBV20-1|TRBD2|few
CSARDPREATGELFF
TGCAGTGCTAGAGATCCCCGGGAGGCCACCGGGGAGCTGTTTTTT
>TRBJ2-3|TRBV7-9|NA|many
CASSGMKVSSTDTQYF
TGTGCCAGCAGCGGAATGAAGGTTTCTAGCACAGATACGCAGTATTTT
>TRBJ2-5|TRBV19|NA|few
CASSIGQGTFETQYF
TGTGCCAGTAGTATAGGGCAGGGGACTTTCGAGACCCAGTACTTC
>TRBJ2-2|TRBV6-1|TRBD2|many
CASSGGLAGVRRTGELFF
TGTGCCAGCAGTGGGGGACTAGCGGGAGTAAGGAGAACCGGGGAGCTGTTTTTT
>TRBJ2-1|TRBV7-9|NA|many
CASSLQGPGEQFF
TGTGCCAGCAGCTTGCAAGGGCCGGGGGAGCAGTTCTTC
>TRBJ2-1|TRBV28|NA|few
CASSLLEVRAQFF
TGTGCCAGCAGTTTATTAGAAGTAAGGGCCCAGTTCTTC
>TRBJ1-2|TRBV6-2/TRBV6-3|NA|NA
CASLSPATGNTYTF
TGTGCCAGCTTAAGTCCGGCGACAGGAAATACCTACACCTTC